Below, one T cell receptor beta chain is given with its context. Other nucleotide sequences from this sample produce the same CDR3. The data originate from a study of blood T cell repertoires in COVID-19. The wider study: Researchers got acute and convalescent COVID-19 samples from the United States, Italy and Spain. PBMCs, B-cell-depleted T cells, or T cells were the source of the cDNA or gDNA that made up the material.

Germline loops: CDR1 SGHAT, CDR2 FQNNGV. With V trimmed by 3 bases and J by 2 bases, 2 bases remained unmatched. The CDR3 is 14 amino acids. Measured with immunoSEQ multiplex PCR; TCRdb has only the in-frame clones, and not every one. Here the sample spans about 400,000 clones, around nine tenths being singletons. Sample: peripheral blood. This sequence joins TRBV11-2 and TRBJ1-2; 8 bases align to TRBD1. The TCR sequence derives from a human donor in a cohort sampled during active COVID-19. The CDR3 DNA reads as TGTGCCAGCAGCTTCCGGACAGGGAACTATGGCTACACCTTC. Translated, it gives CASSFRTGNYGYTF.